A selection of T cell receptor beta chains follows, all from one sample in a study of metastatic and nonmetastatic thyroid tumors. TCRdb re-called the PCR reads through MiXCR. The repertoire holds around 40,000 clones, approximately 13% seen once, with 8% to 9.5% in the top ten. Source material: blood. The receptors come from a female donor with papillary thyroid cancer or a benign thyroid nodule (not recorded which). Some clones in this sample may be carry-over from other donors' samples. Both conserved end residues are part of each CDR3. Each record gives: D gene, clone size, V gene, J gene, CDR3 DNA, CDR3 protein. A D gene is named only where the DNA matches it firmly. Size is omitted from some rows. Given values are once, few, many or a class for expanded clones.

>.|many|TRBV28|TRBJ1-4
TGTGCCAGCAGACAGGGATACGAAAAACTGTTTTTT
CASRQGYEKLFF
>.|many|TRBV4-1|TRBJ1-3
TGCGCCAGCAGCCAAGGGCTTTACGGAAACACCATATATTTT
CASSQGLYGNTIYF
>.|few|TRBV18|TRBJ1-6
TGTGCCAGCTCACCCCGCGTTGACAGGAATTCACCCTTCCACTTT
CASSPRVDRNSPFHF
>.|many|TRBV12-3/TRBV12-4|TRBJ2-3
TGTGCCAGCAGTATAGGAGGGGGAGTCACAGATACGCAGTATTTT
CASSIGGGVTDTQYF
>.|many|TRBV19|TRBJ1-1
TGTGCCAGTAGTCTCCGGACGGGAGGAAACACTGAAGCTTTCTTT
CASSLRTGGNTEAFF
>.|many|TRBV28|TRBJ2-1
TGTGCCAGCAGTTTACTTCCGGAGGCCGGGGTAATCACGGGGGCTGAGCAGTTCTTC
CASSLLPEAGVITGAEQFF
>.|many|TRBV18|TRBJ2-7
TGTGCCAGCTCCCCCACGGGGGCGGGTACCTACGAGCAGTACTTC
CASSPTGAGTYEQYF
>.|.|TRBV5-4|TRBJ2-3
TGTGCCAGCAGCTCTCAGGGCACAGATACGCAGTATTTT
CASSSQGTDTQYF
>.|many|TRBV7-3|TRBJ2-7
TGTGCCAGCAGCTTAAGCCGGGAAGACGAGCAGTACTTC
CASSLSREDEQYF
>TRBD2|many|TRBV11-2|TRBJ2-7
TGTGCCAGCAGTCAAACTAGCGGGGCGTACTACGAGCAGTACTTC
CASSQTSGAYYEQYF
>.|many|TRBV12-3/TRBV12-4|TRBJ1-2
TGTGCCAGCAGTTTAAACGGGGGTTATGGCTACACCTTC
CASSLNGGYGYTF
>TRBD2|many|TRBV29-1|TRBJ2-1
TGCAGCGCCCCCCTAGCGGGAAGCTACAATGAGCAGTTCTTC
CSAPLAGSYNEQFF
>.|few|TRBV27|TRBJ2-2
TGTGCCAGCATGGGGGTCATGGTACAGCACACCGGGGAGCTGTTTTTT
CASMGVMVQHTGELFF
>.|many|TRBV6-5|TRBJ1-6
TGTGCCAGCAGTTCCTCGGGAGGTTCACCCCTCCACTTT
CASSSSGGSPLHF
>TRBD2|many|TRBV5-8|TRBJ2-3
TGTGCCAGCAGCTTGGAGGGCGGGAGTACAACAGATACGCAGTATTTT
CASSLEGGSTTDTQYF
>.|medium-sized|TRBV6-1|TRBJ2-3
TGTGCCAGCAGTCGTTTCACAGCCGATACGCAGTATTTT
CASSRFTADTQYF
>TRBD1|medium-sized|TRBV6-1|TRBJ1-6
TGTGCCAGCAGTCGGACAGGGGGATGGTCACCCCTCCACTTT
CASSRTGGWSPLHF
>TRBD1|many|TRBV7-3|TRBJ2-2
TGTGCCAGCAGCTTACCGGCAGGGGGGAACACCGGGGAGCTGTTTTTT
CASSLPAGGNTGELFF
>TRBD2|many|TRBV6-1|TRBJ2-4
TGTGCCAGCAGCTCAAGCGGGAGGAAAAACATTCAGTACTTC
CASSSSGRKNIQYF
>TRBD2|once|TRBV20-1|TRBJ2-7
TGCAGTGCTAGAGGTAGGCTAGCGGGATTCCCCTACGAGCAGTACTTC
CSARGRLAGFPYEQYF
>.|many|TRBV29-1|TRBJ2-3
TGCAGCGTTGAAGGCAGGGGATCCCTCACAGATACGCAGTATTTT
CSVEGRGSLTDTQYF
>.|many|TRBV19|TRBJ2-4
TGTGCCAGTGTACCGGGACATCTAGCCAAAAACATTCAGTACTTC
CASVPGHLAKNIQYF
>TRBD2|.|TRBV20-1|TRBJ2-2
TGCAGTGCGAGGGGGACTAGCCAGTCCGGGGAGCTGTTTTTT
CSARGTSQSGELFF